These 3 T cell receptor beta chains originate from one sample sequenced in a study of blood T cell repertoires in COVID-19. TCRdb keeps only in-frame clones here, not all; method: immunoSEQ multiplex PCR. The top ten clones hold approximately 0.89% of a sample with about 230,000 clones, approximately 85% of them seen once. Material: peripheral blood. The origin of the receptors is a man aged 35 to 55 with acute or convalescent COVID-19.

The rearrangement uses TRBV10-1 and TRBJ1-5; no reliable D call. V was trimmed by 6 bases and J by 5 bases, leaving 14 bases between them. The CDR3 consists of 14 residues. Germline V CDR1 and CDR2: WNHNN, SYGVQD (reference sequence). CDR3 sequence: CASSYKDRDQPQHF. The CDR3 DNA reads TGCGCCAGCAGCTATAAAGATCGTGATCAGCCCCAGCATTTT.

The chain uses TRBV5-1 and TRBJ2-1, with 13 bases lining up with TRBD2. After removal of 0 bases from V and 0 bases from J, the junction contained 6 bases not matched to a gene. The CDR3 is 19 amino acids. Germline V gene data show CDR1 as SGHRS and CDR2 as YFSETQ. In DNA form, the CDR3 reads TGCGCCAGCAGCTTGGAGGGGACTAGCGGGGTCAACTCCTACAATGAGCAGTTCTTC. Protein sequence: CASSLEGTSGVNSYNEQFF.

The chain joins TRBV7-3 to TRBJ2-3; 11 positions match TRBD2. V was pared by 5 bases and J by 2 bases, with 6 bases of the junction left unmatched. From germline, CDR1 is SGHTA and CDR2 FQGTGA. CDR3 length: 16 amino acids. The CDR3 loop is CASSPSLAGDTDTQYF. The CDR3 nucleotides read TGTGCCAGCAGCCCCTCACTAGCGGGGGACACAGATACGCAGTATTTT.